This T cell receptor beta chain derives from a study of blood T cell repertoires in COVID-19. Study in general: T cells, B-cell-depleted T cells, or PBMCs supplied cDNA or gDNA.

In the authors' workflow: Nucleated cell counts were estimated from reference gene primer amplification. Measured with immunoSEQ multiplex PCR; TCRdb has only the in-frame clones, and not every one. That table is the source of V, J and clone size, and D and trimming were worked out from the DNA. The sample includes 160,000 or so clones, about 80% of them seen just once. The sequence came from a man in his 60s with acute or convalescent COVID-19. Sample: peripheral blood.

The CDR3: CSAGAGAYEQYF. The CDR3 bases are TGCAGTGCTGGTGCGGGGGCCTACGAGCAGTACTTC. This chain joins TRBV20-1 and TRBJ2-7; 7 nucleotides line up with TRBD2. This CDR3 has 12 residues. V trimming: 5 bases; J trimming: 2 bases; junction bases outside the gene matches: 3. Germline V CDR1 and CDR2: DFQATT, SNEGSKA (reference sequence).